Below, one T cell receptor (beta chain) is given with its context. What it binds is unknown. The ends were cut back, 1 base at V and 2 bases at J, with 9 bases in the middle. The CDR3 sequence is 15 residues long. Germline CDR1 and CDR2: SEHNR and FQNEAQ (reference sequence). The sample comes from a study of T cell responses to AZD1222 COVID-19 vaccine. Whole-study findings and limits: With two AZD1222 doses given, Spike-specific TCR breadth and depth both rose. Seropositive at baseline were only six AZD1222 recipients.

Sequencing used immunoSEQ multiplex PCR; TCRdb keeps in-frame clones, though not all of them. The repertoire includes 120,000 or so clones, approximately 90% of them detected once, and over 7.5% sits in the top ten. The source was peripheral blood, collected 28 days after the second AZD1222 dose. The receptor comes from an adult who received the AZD1222 COVID-19 vaccine. This chain links TRBV7-9 with TRBJ1-3; no clear D. CDR3 in amino acids: CASSLEVEAGNTIYF. In nucleotides, the CDR3 is TGTGCCAGCAGCTTAGAGGTTGAAGCTGGAAACACCATATATTTT.